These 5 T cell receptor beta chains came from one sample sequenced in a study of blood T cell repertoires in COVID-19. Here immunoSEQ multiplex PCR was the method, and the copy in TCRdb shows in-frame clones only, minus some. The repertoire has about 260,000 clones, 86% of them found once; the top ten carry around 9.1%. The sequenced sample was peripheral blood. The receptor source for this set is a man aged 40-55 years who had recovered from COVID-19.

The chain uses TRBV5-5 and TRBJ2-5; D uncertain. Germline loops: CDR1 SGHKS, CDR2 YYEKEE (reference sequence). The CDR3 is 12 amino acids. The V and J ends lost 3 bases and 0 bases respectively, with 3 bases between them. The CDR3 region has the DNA TGTGCCAGCAGCTCGTACCAAGAGACCCAGTACTTC. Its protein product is CASSSYQETQYF.

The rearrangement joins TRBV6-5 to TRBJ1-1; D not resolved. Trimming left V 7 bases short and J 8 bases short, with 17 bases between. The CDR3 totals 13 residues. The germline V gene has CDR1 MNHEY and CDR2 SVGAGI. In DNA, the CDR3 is TGTGCCAGCACCCCCGTCGGCGGGAGCGAAGCTTTCTTT. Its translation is CASTPVGGSEAFF.

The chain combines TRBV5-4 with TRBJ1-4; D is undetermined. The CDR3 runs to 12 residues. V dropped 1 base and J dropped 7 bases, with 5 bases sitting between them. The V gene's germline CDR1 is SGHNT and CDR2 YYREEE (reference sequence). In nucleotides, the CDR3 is TGTGCCAGCAGCTTGCGGGGTGAAAAACTGTTTTTT. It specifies CASSLRGEKLFF.

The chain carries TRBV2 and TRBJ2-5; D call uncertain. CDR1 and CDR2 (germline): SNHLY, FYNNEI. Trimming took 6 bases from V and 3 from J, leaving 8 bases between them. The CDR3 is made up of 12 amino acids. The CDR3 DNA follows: TGTGCCAGCAGCGGTATCAAAGAGACCCAGTACTTC. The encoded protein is CASSGIKETQYF. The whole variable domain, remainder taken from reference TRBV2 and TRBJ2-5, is EPEVTQTPSHQVTQMGQEVILRCVPISNHLYFYWYRQILGQKVEFLVSFYNNEISEKSEIFDDQFSVERPDGSNFTLKIRSTKLEDSAMYFCASSGIKETQYFGPGTRLLVL.

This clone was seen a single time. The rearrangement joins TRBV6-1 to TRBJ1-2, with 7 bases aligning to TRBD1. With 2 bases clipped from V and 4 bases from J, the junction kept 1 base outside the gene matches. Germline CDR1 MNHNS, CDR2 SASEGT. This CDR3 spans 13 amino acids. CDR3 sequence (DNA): TGTGCCAGCAGTGAACCAGGGGGCTATGGCTACACCTTC. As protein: CASSEPGGYGYTF.